This is a list of T cell receptor beta chains from one sample in a study of blood T cell repertoires in COVID-19. Profiling relied on immunoSEQ multiplex PCR, and the TCRdb table lists in-frame clones only, not all of them. Of 250,000 or so clones in the sample, less than 90% were seen once. Sequencing used peripheral blood. These receptor sequences come from a man aged 25-45 years with active or convalescent COVID-19. Each CDR3 is given with its conserved first and last residue. The D gene is left open where the match is weak. Size is stated for part of the rows, as once, few or many counts, or as a class when the clone is expanded.

d_call	clone_size	v_call	j_call	cdr3_nt	cdr3_aa
-	-	TRBV30	TRBJ2-3	TGTGCCTGGAGTGTCCAGAGGGGCACAGATACGCAGTATTTT	CAWSVQRGTDTQYF
TRBD1	few	TRBV7-3	TRBJ2-7	TGTGCCAGCAGCGCCGGGACAGGGGCCGCCTACGAGCAGTACTTC	CASSAGTGAAYEQYF
-	-	TRBV6-5	TRBJ2-7	TGTGCCAGCAGTTACGGGGAACTAGGATACGAGCAGTACTTC	CASSYGELGYEQYF
TRBD2	-	TRBV11-3	TRBJ2-1	TGTGCCAGCAGCTTAGAGGTTAGCGGGGGCTGGACCGCGGGATTGAATGAGCAGTTCTTC	CASSLEVSGGWTAGLNEQFF
-	few	TRBV6-2/TRBV6-3	TRBJ1-5	TGTGCCAGCAGCCGCGACAGAAATCAGCCCCAGCATTTT	CASSRDRNQPQHF
-	once	TRBV9	TRBJ2-7	TGTGCCAGCAGCGTAGGGGTCAGGGTCCACGAGCAGTACTTC	CASSVGVRVHEQYF
-	-	TRBV7-2	TRBJ2-7	TGTGCCAGCAGCTCCGACAGCGCGTTTAAGTCCGAGCAGTACTTC	CASSSDSAFKSEQYF
TRBD1	-	TRBV19	TRBJ1-6	TGTGCCAGTAGTAGCCGAAGACAGGGAGAGAATTCACCCCTCCACTTT	CASSSRRQGENSPLHF
TRBD1	-	TRBV6-1	TRBJ1-6	TGTGCCAGCAGTGATAGGACAGGAGGGTATAATTCACCCCTCCACTTT	CASSDRTGGYNSPLHF
TRBD2	-	TRBV5-1	TRBJ2-1	TGCGCCAGCAGCCCCATAGCGGGGCACAATGAGCAGTTCTTC	CASSPIAGHNEQFF
-	-	TRBV7-2	TRBJ1-1	TGTGCCAGCAGCTACCCAGAGCTCGGGGAGAACACTGAAGCTTTCTTT	CASSYPELGENTEAFF
TRBD1	-	TRBV9	TRBJ1-1	TGTGCCACAAAAACAGGGGGCGGAAAGAACACTGAAGCTTTCTTT	CATKTGGGKNTEAFF
TRBD2	-	TRBV4-1	TRBJ2-5	TGCGCCAGCAGAGCGGGGGAACAAGAGACCCAGTACTTC	CASRAGEQETQYF
-	-	TRBV5-8	TRBJ1-1	TGTGCCAGCAGCTTGGTAGGGGTTTATTTTAACACTGAAGCTTTCTTT	CASSLVGVYFNTEAFF
TRBD2	-	TRBV7-8	TRBJ2-5	TGTGCCAGCAACCCGCAATATAGCGGGGGGTACCAAGAGACCCAGTACTTC	CASNPQYSGGYQETQYF
-	-	TRBV3-1/TRBV3-2	TRBJ1-5	TGTGCCAGCAGCCCCCTCGGGAAGCAGCCCCAGCATTTT	CASSPLGKQPQHF
TRBD2	-	TRBV4-3	TRBJ2-5	TGCGCCAGCAGCCAAACTAGCGGGGGGGCCCTTGAGACCCAGTACTTC	CASSQTSGGALETQYF